This TCR beta chain was retrieved from a study of blood T cell repertoires in COVID-19. Libraries were prepared by immunoSEQ multiplex PCR; TCRdb keeps only in-frame clonotypes and omits some of them. The profile shows under 80,000 clones, approximately 83% of them singletons. The V end lost 1 base, the J end lost 2 bases, and 12 bases lay between the germline ends. CDR1 SGHVS and CDR2 FQNEAQ come from the germline V gene. The CDR3 sequence is 15 residues long. The chain couples TRBV7-8 to TRBJ2-7, with TRBD1 as a possible D gene (5 bases). The clonotype originates from a human donor in a cohort sampled during active COVID-19. Source material: peripheral blood. CDR3 residues: CASSLVPGRTYEQYF. As DNA, the CDR3 is TGTGCCAGCAGCTTAGTCCCAGGGCGAACCTACGAGCAGTACTTC. Variable domain in full (rest from reference TRBV7-8 and TRBJ2-7): GAGVSQSPRYKVAKRGQDVALRCDPISGHVSLFWYQQALGQGPEFLTYFQNEAQLDKSGLPSDRFFAERPEGSVSTLKIQRTQQEDSAVYLCASSLVPGRTYEQYFGPGTRLTVT.